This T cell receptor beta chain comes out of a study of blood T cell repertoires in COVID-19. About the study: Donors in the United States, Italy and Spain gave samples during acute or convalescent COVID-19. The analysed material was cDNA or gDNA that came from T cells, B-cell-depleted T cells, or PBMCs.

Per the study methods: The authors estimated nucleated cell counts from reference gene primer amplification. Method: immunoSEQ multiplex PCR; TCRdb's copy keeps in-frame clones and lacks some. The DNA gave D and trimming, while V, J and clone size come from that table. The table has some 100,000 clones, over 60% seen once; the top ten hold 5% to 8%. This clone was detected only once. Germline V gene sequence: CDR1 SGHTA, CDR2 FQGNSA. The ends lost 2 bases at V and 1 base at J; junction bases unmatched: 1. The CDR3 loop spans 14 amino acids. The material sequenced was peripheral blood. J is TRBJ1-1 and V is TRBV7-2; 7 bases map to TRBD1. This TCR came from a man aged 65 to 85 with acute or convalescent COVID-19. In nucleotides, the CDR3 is TGTGCCAGCAGCTTAACAGGGGCGAACACTGAAGCTTTCTTT. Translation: CASSLTGANTEAFF.